This T cell receptor beta chain was sequenced for a study of beta chain features in type 1 diabetes (dated by TCRdb to the late 2010s). About the investigation overall: No differences in mean age, gender distribution, total cell number or subset yield were found between patients and healthy donors. The study compared TCRB repertoires of sorted circulating CD4+ T cell subsets between recently diagnosed type 1 diabetes patients and matched healthy donors. Naive and central memory subsets were obtained from all 30 or so donors, but regulatory and stem cell-like memory subsets were isolated from only 8 patients and 8 healthy donors. Across all samples, some 100,000,000 sorted cells were examined, and cell number per subset correlated strongly with RNA yield. Broader findings and caveats from the paper: Because cDNA rather than genomic DNA was sequenced, highly expressing activated cells could have been over-represented, although no difference in activation and CD3 levels was found between groups. Because small numbers of individuals were included in the HLA sub-analyses, any influence of HLA type on TCRB rearrangement was left unresolved. Type 1 diabetes patients showed a moderate but significant shortening of TCRB CDR3 length in all four CD4+ subsets. Patients with type 1 diabetes made fewer insertions and deleted more nucleotides at VDJ recombination sites, implying thymic rearrangement abnormalities. Shorter templates might be favored by PCR, yet because patient and control samples were amplified and corrected together, any such skew would affect both groups equally. Naive, central memory and regulatory TCRB repertoires appeared to be more alike among patients than among healthy donors.

Trimming removed 2 bases from V and 7 bases from J, leaving 12 bases between the germline ends. CDR1 is given as KGHSH and CDR2 as LQKENI, both from the germline V gene. CDR3 length: 15 amino acids, cysteine to phenylalanine. Of all the DNA, just the CDR3 is kept, 45 bases in frame from base 1. From each donor, a single peripheral blood sample of 100 to 150 mL on average was drawn into heparinised tubes. Using a panel that included CD45RO, CCR7, CD25, CD127, CD95 and CD27, naive, central memory, regulatory and stem cell-like memory CD4+ T cells were sorted on a BD FACSAria II. Purity was above 95% for every sorted population. PBMCs were isolated right away by Lymphoprep density gradient centrifugation and were stained directly, without culture. Samples were stained and sorted in pairs, with one healthy donor and one patient per experiment, so that batch effects were minimized. As concerns this clone: Its antigen remains undetermined. No qualities accompany the bases; no much larger clone lies one base away.

The entire isolated RNA was reverse transcribed using the High Capacity cDNA Reverse Transcription Kit, and thus expressed TCRB transcripts were sequenced. Deep immunoSEQ sequencing was applied to naive, central memory and regulatory T cell samples, giving an average of around 4 million total reads per sample. Sorted cells were lysed in RLT buffer, and RNA was extracted using DNase-treated RNeasy Micro or Mini kits according to cell number. To prevent cross-contamination, every cell subset was processed on its own, while patient and healthy donor samples were processed together. TCRB sequences were amplified from cDNA with the immunoSEQ multiplex PCR, producing 87-bp fragments spanning the CDR3 region. The amplicons were sequenced using the Illumina HiSeq platform. The authors' pipeline ran thus. PCR bias was computationally corrected using synthetic template baselines, reads within Hamming distance 2 were collapsed, and singletons that could not be merged were discarded. Reads were aligned against IMGT so that V, D and J genes, CDR3 length and insertions or deletions at six rearrangement sites could be assigned. Clonotype counts were normalized to sorted cell number within each subset before computing true diversity and Gini coefficients with the tcR R package. The overlap coefficient, calculated on TCRB nucleotide sequences, was used to measure repertoire sharing. As a proxy for the pre-selection repertoire, out-of-frame TCRB sequences from naive cells were analyzed. TCRdb took this table from immuneACCESS and kept in-frame rearrangements with V and J called. Such tables lack part of the clones; where checked against another copy, unresolved V genes explain under half of the gap, and the rest is unexplained. V and J calls and clone size are given by that table; D and trimming were obtained from the DNA. Recorded for this sample are 500,000 to 700,000 clones; about a sixth of them occurred a single time. Of the sample, 0.07% to 0.095% falls within the top ten clones.

The receptor chain draws on TRBV18 and TRBJ1-6; the D gene assignment is ambiguous. The receptor's source is a man aged 18 to 29 in good health. Sequencing input: naive CD4+ T cells from blood. The cell subset or site label, read with the paper, signifies: true naive CD4+ T cells. The CDR3 protein sequence reads: CASSPSTVSNSPLHF. The DNA is TGTGCCAGCTCACCATCCACAGTATCCAATTCACCCCTCCACTTT. Here the CDR3 is joined to the reference TRBV18 and TRBJ1-6 genes, and the full variable domain is: NAGVMQNPRHLVRRRGQEARLRCSPMKGHSHVYWYRQLPEEGLKFMVYLQKENIIDESGMPKERFSAEFPKEGPSILRIQQVVRGDSAAYFCASSPSTVSNSPLHFGNGTRLTVT.